This paragraph covers one TCR beta chain sequence. Trimming cost V 5 bases and J 3 bases; bases outside gene matches: 4. Per germline, CDR1 SGHTA and CDR2 FQGTGA. The CDR3 is 15 amino acids. The sample comes from a study of blood T cell repertoires in COVID-19. TCRdb's copy holds only in-frame clones and misses some; the assay was immunoSEQ multiplex PCR. This sample has under 200,000 clones, with approximately 79% found just once. This TCR came from a woman aged 60 to 75 with COVID-19, enrolled during active disease. This chain uses TRBV7-3 with TRBJ2-1; 10 bases align to TRBD2. Sequencing was performed on peripheral blood. The CDR3 bases are TGTGCCAGCAGCAAGACTAGCGGGCTCTACAATGAGCAGTTCTTC. This encodes CASSKTSGLYNEQFF. Drawing the rest from reference TRBV7-3 and TRBJ2-1, the complete variable domain is GAGVSQTPSNKVTEKGKYVELRCDPISGHTALYWYRQSLGQGPEFLIYFQGTGAADDSGLPNDRFFAVRPEGSVSTLKIQRTERGDSAVYLCASSKTSGLYNEQFFGPGTRLTVL.